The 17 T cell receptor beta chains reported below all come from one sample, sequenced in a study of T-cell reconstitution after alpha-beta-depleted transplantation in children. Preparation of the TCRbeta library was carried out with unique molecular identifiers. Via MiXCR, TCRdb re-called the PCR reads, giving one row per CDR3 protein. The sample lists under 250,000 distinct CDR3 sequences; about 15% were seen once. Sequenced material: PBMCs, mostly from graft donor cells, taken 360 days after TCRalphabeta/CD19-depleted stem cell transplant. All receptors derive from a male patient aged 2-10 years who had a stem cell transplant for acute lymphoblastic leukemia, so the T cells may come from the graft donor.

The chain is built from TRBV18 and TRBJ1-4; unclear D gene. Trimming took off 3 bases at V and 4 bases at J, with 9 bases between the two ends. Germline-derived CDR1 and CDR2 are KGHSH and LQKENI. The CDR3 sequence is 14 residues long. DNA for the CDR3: TGTGCCAGCTCACCGGGCAGCCTTAATGAAAAACTGTTTTTT. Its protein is CASSPGSLNEKLFF.

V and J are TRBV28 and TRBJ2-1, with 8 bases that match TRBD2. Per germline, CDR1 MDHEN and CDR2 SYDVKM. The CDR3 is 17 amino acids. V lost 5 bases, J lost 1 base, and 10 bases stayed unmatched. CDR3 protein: CASSLGPAGGSYNEQFF. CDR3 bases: TGTGCCAGCAGTCTCGGCCCCGCGGGGGGTTCCTACAATGAGCAGTTCTTC.

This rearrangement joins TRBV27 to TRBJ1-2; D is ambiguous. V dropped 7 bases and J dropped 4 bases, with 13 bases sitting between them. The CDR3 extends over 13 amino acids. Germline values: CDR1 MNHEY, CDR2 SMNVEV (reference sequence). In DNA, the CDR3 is TGTGCCAGCACTATCTCGGCAGGCTATGGCTACACCTTC. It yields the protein CASTISAGYGYTF.

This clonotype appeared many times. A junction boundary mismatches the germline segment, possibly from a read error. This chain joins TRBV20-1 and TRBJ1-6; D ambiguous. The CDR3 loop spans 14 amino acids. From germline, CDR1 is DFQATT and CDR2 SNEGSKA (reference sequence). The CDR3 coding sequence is TGCAGTGCTGGAGAGGGCTCCTATAATTCACCCCTCCACTTT. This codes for CSAGEGSYNSPLHF.

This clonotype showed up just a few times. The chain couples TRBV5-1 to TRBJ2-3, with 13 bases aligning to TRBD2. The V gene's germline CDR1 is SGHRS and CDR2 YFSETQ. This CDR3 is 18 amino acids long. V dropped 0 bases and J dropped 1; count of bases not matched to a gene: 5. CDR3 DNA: TGCGCCAGCAGCTTGGGACTAGCGGGGGGCTCCGGCACAGATACGCAGTATTTT. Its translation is CASSLGLAGGSGTDTQYF.

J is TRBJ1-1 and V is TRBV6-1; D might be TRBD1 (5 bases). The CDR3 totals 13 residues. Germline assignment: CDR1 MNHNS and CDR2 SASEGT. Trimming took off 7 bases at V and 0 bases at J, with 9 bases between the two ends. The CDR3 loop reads CASIGTVNTEAFF. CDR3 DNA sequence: TGTGCCAGCATCGGGACGGTGAACACTGAAGCTTTCTTT.

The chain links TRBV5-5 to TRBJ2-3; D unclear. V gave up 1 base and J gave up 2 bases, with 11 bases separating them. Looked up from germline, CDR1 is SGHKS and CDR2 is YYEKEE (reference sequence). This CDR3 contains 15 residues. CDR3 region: CASSLRARATDTQYF. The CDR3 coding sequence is TGTGCCAGCAGCTTGCGGGCAAGGGCCACAGATACGCAGTATTTT.

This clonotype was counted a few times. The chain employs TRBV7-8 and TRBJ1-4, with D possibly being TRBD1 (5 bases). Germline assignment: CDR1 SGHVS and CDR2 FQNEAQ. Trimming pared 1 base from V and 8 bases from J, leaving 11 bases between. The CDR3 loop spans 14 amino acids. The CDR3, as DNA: TGTGCCAGCAGCTTAGACAGGACGTGGGAAAAACTGTTTTTT. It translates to CASSLDRTWEKLFF. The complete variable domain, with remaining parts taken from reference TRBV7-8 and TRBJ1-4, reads GAGVSQSPRYKVAKRGQDVALRCDPISGHVSLFWYQQALGQGPEFLTYFQNEAQLDKSGLPSDRFFAERPEGSVSTLKIQRTQQEDSAVYLCASSLDRTWEKLFFGSGTQLSVL.

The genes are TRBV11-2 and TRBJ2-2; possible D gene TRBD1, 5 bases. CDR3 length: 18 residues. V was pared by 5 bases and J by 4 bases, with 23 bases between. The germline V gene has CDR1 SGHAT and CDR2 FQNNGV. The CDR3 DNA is TGTGCCAGCAGCCCCAAGGGGCAGTCGTTTCGAGGCACCGGGGAGCTGTTTTTT. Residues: CASSPKGQSFRGTGELFF.

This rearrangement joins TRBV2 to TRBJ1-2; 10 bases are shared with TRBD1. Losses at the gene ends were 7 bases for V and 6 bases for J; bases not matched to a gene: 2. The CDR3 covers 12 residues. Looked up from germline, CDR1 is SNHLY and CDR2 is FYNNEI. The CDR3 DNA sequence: TGTGCCAGCAACGGACAGGGGGATGGCTACACCTTC. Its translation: CASNGQGDGYTF.

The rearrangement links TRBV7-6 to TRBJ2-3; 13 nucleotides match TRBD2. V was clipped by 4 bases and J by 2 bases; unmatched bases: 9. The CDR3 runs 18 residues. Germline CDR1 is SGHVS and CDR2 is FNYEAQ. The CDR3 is CASSSSTSGGMITDTQYF. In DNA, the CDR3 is TGTGCCAGCAGCTCTTCGACTAGCGGGGGGATGATCACAGATACGCAGTATTTT.

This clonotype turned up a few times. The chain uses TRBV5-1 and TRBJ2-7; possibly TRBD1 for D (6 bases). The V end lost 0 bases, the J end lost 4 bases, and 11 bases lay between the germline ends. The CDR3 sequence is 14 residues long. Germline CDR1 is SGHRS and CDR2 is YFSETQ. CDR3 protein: CASSLEAGEYEQYF. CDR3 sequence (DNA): TGCGCCAGCAGCTTGGAGGCAGGGGAGTACGAGCAGTACTTC. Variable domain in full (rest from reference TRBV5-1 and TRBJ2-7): KAGVTQTPRYLIKTRGQQVTLSCSPISGHRSVSWYQQTPGQGLQFLFEYFSETQRNKGNFPGRFSGRQFSNSRSEMNVSTLELGDSALYLCASSLEAGEYEQYFGPGTRLTVT.

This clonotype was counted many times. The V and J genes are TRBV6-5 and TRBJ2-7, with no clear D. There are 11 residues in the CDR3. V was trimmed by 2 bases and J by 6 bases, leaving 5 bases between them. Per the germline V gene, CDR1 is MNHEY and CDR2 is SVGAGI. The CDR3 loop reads CASSYNGEQYF. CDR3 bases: TGTGCCAGCAGTTACAACGGCGAGCAGTACTTC.

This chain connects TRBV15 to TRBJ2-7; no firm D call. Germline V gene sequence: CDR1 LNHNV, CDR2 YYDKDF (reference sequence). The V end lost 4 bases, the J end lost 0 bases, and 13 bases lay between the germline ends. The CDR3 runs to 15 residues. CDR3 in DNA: TGTGCCACCAGCATTTCCCGGGCTAGCTCCTACGAGCAGTACTTC. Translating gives CATSISRASSYEQYF. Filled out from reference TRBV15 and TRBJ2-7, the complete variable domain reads DAMVIQNPRYQVTQFGKPVTLSCSQTLNHNVMYWYQQKSSQAPKLLFHYYDKDFNNEADTPDNFQSRRPNTSFCFLDIRSPGLGDTAMYLCATSISRASSYEQYFGPGTRLTVT.

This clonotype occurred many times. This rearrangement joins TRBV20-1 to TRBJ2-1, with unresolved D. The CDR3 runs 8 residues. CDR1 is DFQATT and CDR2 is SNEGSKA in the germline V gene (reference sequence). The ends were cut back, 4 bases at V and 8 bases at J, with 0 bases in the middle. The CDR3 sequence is CSANEQFF. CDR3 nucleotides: TGCAGTGCTAATGAGCAGTTCTTC.

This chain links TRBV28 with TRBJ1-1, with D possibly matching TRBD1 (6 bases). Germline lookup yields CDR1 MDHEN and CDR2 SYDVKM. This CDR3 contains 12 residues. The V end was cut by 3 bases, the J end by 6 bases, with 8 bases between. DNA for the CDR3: TGTGCCAGCAGTTTTGAGGGGGCTGAAGCTTTCTTT. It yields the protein CASSFEGAEAFF.

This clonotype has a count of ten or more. The CDR3 region has the DNA TGCGCCAGCAGCTTGGGACTCATTCGAAATGAAAAACTGTTTTTT. Its translation: CASSLGLIRNEKLFF. The gene calls are TRBV5-1 and TRBJ1-4; D is unresolved. With 0 bases removed from V and 5 bases from J, the gap between germline ends came to 11 bases. The CDR3 runs 15 residues. Germline values: CDR1 SGHRS, CDR2 YFSETQ.